Here is one TCR beta chain with its context. Its cognate antigen is unknown. The data stem from a study of T cell responses to AZD1222 COVID-19 vaccine. In the study overall: Doses given second, at about 4 or about 12 weeks, were pooled. Study conclusions and caveats: Spike-specific TCR breadth and depth both grew after two AZD1222 doses. White British people made up most donors, females outnumbered males, and clonal diversity was possibly underestimated. Sampling that yielded the repertoires occurred only after the peak T cell response.

Trimming removed 4 bases from V and 0 bases from J; junction bases left unmatched: 10. There are 18 residues in the CDR3. Germline-derived CDR1 and CDR2 are SGHRS and YFSETQ. Here immunoSEQ multiplex PCR was the method, and the copy in TCRdb shows in-frame clones only, minus some. The table lists around 140,000 clones, about 92% of them singletons, with around 5% in the top ten. This receptor was taken from an adult in good health. The rearrangement joins TRBV5-1 to TRBJ1-4, with TRBD1 matching over 9 bases. The sequencing used peripheral blood, collected on day 0 of AZD1222 vaccination. The CDR3 region is CASSPMTGGIPTNEKLFF. In DNA, the CDR3 is TGCGCCAGCAGCCCGATGACAGGGGGGATCCCAACTAATGAAAAACTGTTTTTT.